This passage covers 17 T cell receptor beta chains from one sample sequenced in a study of regulatory T cells in long-lasting Graves disease. Arm-PCR of CDR3 regions and iRepertoire HTBI primers were used to build TCR beta libraries. One entry per CDR3 protein results from TCRdb running MiXCR on the multiplex PCR reads. The sample carries 400,000 to 450,000 distinct CDR3 sequences, 16% recorded once. Noted time point: newly diagnosed GD, antithyroid drugs for less than 3 months. The TCR library was made from RNA extracted from PBMCs. Separately, the same data were catalogued under a study of T cells in Graves' hyperthyroidism and ophthalmopathy.

The specimen comprised peripheral blood mononuclear cells (PBMCs), sampled at new diagnosis, from a patient treated with antithyroid drugs. The receptors stem from a woman in her twenties or thirties with Graves disease.

This clonotype occurred many times. The chain uses TRBV5-1 and TRBJ2-5; TRBD2 agrees at 14 bases. J was trimmed by 7 bases and V by 4 bases; bases with no gene match: 6. Germline V gives CDR1 SGHRS, CDR2 YFSETQ. This CDR3 is 15 amino acids long. The CDR3 bases are TGCGCCAGCAGCGGGGGACTAGCGGGAGCTGGGACCCAGTACTTC. Protein: CASSGGLAGAGTQYF.

This chain connects TRBV6-2 or TRBV6-3 to TRBJ2-1; the D gene is possibly TRBD1 (7 bases). The length of the CDR3 is 14 residues. The V gene lost 5 bases and the J gene lost 12 bases, with 20 bases spanning the gap. Germline lookup yields CDR1 MNHEY and CDR2 SVGEGT. The CDR3, as DNA: TGTGCCAGCAGTCCTCGAATCGACCAGGGGGGGCAGTTCTTC. Amino acids: CASSPRIDQGGQFF.

This clonotype was observed at least ten times. J is TRBJ2-7 and V is TRBV3-1; tentative D call: TRBD1 (6 bases). This CDR3 has 13 residues. Trimming took 4 bases from V and 6 from J, leaving 13 bases between them. The germline CDR1 and CDR2 sequences are LGHDT and YNNKEL (reference sequence). The CDR3, as DNA: TGTGCCAGCAGCCCAGAGACAGGAGCCGAGCAGTACTTC. The encoded protein is CASSPETGAEQYF.

This clonotype occurred many times. The rearrangement links TRBV20-1 to TRBJ2-7, with 8 bases that match TRBD2. The CDR3 spans 15 residues. Germline trimming cut 1 base from V and 3 bases from J; bases unmatched to any gene: 8. The germline CDR1 and CDR2 sequences are DFQATT and SNEGSKA (reference sequence). The CDR3 DNA follows: TGCAGTGCTAGAGCTCGGCGGGGGGTTATCTACGAGCAGTACTTC. This gives the protein CSARARRGVIYEQYF.

This clonotype was counted ten times or more. The chain recombines TRBV28 with TRBJ1-1; 7 positions match TRBD1. The germline V gene encodes CDR1 MDHEN and CDR2 SYDVKM. This CDR3 is 17 amino acids long. V trimming: 0 bases; J trimming: 0 bases; junction bases outside the gene matches: 7. As DNA, the CDR3 is TGTGCCAGCAGTTTATGGGGAGGGGGCAACATGAACACTGAAGCTTTCTTT. It yields the protein CASSLWGGGNMNTEAFF.

Remarks on this clonotype: Germline is not matched at one junction end, which may reflect a read error. The chain recombines TRBV7-7 with TRBJ2-1; TRBD2 matches at 11 bases. The CDR3 is made up of 16 amino acids. CDR1 and CDR2 (germline): SSHAT, FNYEAQ (reference sequence). The CDR3 bases are TGTGCTAGCAGCGTTCTAGCGGGAGGACCCTACAATGAGCAGTTCTTC. Its translation is CASSVLAGGPYNEQFF.

In this sample, this clonotype turned up many times. The chain carries TRBV28 and TRBJ1-2; no clear D. CDR1 is MDHEN and CDR2 is SYDVKM in the germline V gene. Trimming shortened V by 3 bases and J by 3 bases, and 11 bases separated the two germline ends. The CDR3 spans 14 residues. The CDR3 DNA follows: TGTGCCAGCAGTTTTTCGGGAGGATACTATGGCTACACCTTC. It specifies CASSFSGGYYGYTF.

This clonotype has ten or more counts. The chain couples TRBV28 to TRBJ1-5; D might be TRBD1 (5 bases). The V end was cut by 6 bases, the J end by 3 bases, with 18 bases between. The CDR3 is made up of 16 amino acids. CDR1 and CDR2 (germline): MDHEN, SYDVKM. The chain's CDR3 is CASSLRLGHLNQPQHF. The CDR3 DNA reads as TGTGCCAGCAGCCTCCGGCTGGGGCACCTCAATCAGCCCCAGCATTTT.

The gene calls are TRBV7-9 and TRBJ2-3, with D possibly TRBD2 on 6 matching bases. CDR3 size: 14 residues. Per germline, CDR1 SEHNR and CDR2 FQNEAQ (reference sequence). Trimming took 5 bases from V and 4 from J, leaving 13 bases between them. The DNA for the CDR3 is TGTGCCAGCAGCCCCCCTAGCGCGGCAGATACGCAGTATTTT. Protein product: CASSPPSAADTQYF.

This chain joins TRBV6-5 and TRBJ1-1, with TRBD1 identical over 7 bases. Germline CDR1 is MNHEY and CDR2 is SVGAGI. V lost 2 bases to trimming and J lost 5 bases; unmatched junction nucleotides: 5. The CDR3 runs to 14 residues. The CDR3 bases are TGTGCCAGCAGTTACCTCGGACAGGATACTGAAGCTTTCTTT. This encodes CASSYLGQDTEAFF.

The chain links TRBV28 to TRBJ1-5, with 8 bases matching TRBD1. J was trimmed by 7 bases and V by 5 bases; bases with no gene match: 10. This CDR3 is 15 amino acids long. CDR1 MDHEN and CDR2 SYDVKM come from the germline V gene. CDR3 bases: TGTGCCAGCAGTCGACAGGGGTCAGGGAGACAGCCCCAGCATTTT. It yields the protein CASSRQGSGRQPQHF.

In its sample, this clonotype was seen a few times. Sequence at one end of the junction differs from germline and may be a read error. The gene calls are TRBV5-1 and TRBJ1-6, with D tentatively TRBD1 (5 bases). Germline-derived CDR1 and CDR2 are SGHRS and YFSETQ. The CDR3 has 18 amino acids. CDR3 sequence reads: CASSTRDGQNSYNSPLHF. CDR3 DNA: TGTGCCAGCAGCACCCGGGACGGGCAGAATTCCTATAATTCACCCCTCCACTTT.

This chain uses TRBV5-5 with TRBJ2-7; 13 bases align to TRBD2. Germline-derived CDR1 and CDR2 are SGHKS and YYEKEE (reference sequence). The CDR3 is made up of 16 amino acids. With 3 bases clipped from V and 7 bases from J, the junction kept 10 bases outside the gene matches. CDR3 nucleotide sequence: TGTGCCAGCAGCTGGTACAGGACTAGCGGGAGCGGGGAGCAGTACTTC. Its protein is CASSWYRTSGSGEQYF.

This clonotype was seen at least ten times. V and J are TRBV27 and TRBJ2-7; D may be TRBD2 (6 bases). Germline V gene lookup returns CDR1 MNHEY and CDR2 SMNVEV (reference sequence). The length of the CDR3 is 14 residues. The germline V and J ends were trimmed by 6 bases and 2 bases, with 14 bases remaining between them. The CDR3 reads CASRDEGLTYEQYF. The CDR3 nucleotides are TGTGCCAGCAGGGACGAGGGACTCACCTACGAGCAGTACTTC.

This chain links TRBV30 with TRBJ1-4, with D hard to call. Deletions cut 4 bases from V and 2 bases from J, with 11 bases between. This CDR3 contains 14 residues. Germline-derived CDR1 and CDR2 are GTSNPN and SVGIG (reference sequence). The CDR3 DNA reads as TGTGCCTGGAACCGTGGGATCACTAATGAAAAACTGTTTTTT. Amino acids: CAWNRGITNEKLFF.

This clonotype was counted ten times or more. The CDR3 here is CASSLESTADGGYTF. The CDR3 DNA sequence: TGTGCCAGCAGCTTAGAGTCTACCGCAGATGGTGGCTACACCTTC. The V and J genes are TRBV11-1 and TRBJ1-2; no firm D call. CDR3 size: 15 residues. Germline CDR1 and CDR2: SGHAT and FQDESV (reference sequence). V lost 1 base and J lost 7, with 16 bases in between.

The chain combines TRBV27 with TRBJ2-4; D gene unclear. The CDR3 contains 13 residues. V lost 7 bases to trimming and J lost 3 bases, with 10 bases between them. The germline CDR1 and CDR2 sequences are MNHEY and SMNVEV (reference sequence). Here the CDR3 reads CASTAPNKNIQYF. The CDR3 DNA sequence: TGTGCCAGCACCGCCCCTAACAAAAACATTCAGTACTTC.